This is a list of T cell receptor beta chains from one sample in a study of Tregs in tolerant kidney transplant recipients. Measured with immunoSEQ multiplex PCR; TCRdb has only the in-frame clones, and not every one. The sample comprises tens of thousands of clones, 70% to 90% of which are singletons, and 3.8% rests with the top ten. The sample was CD4+ T cells from blood (PBMCs), taken 6 months after the transplant. These receptors came from a human patient who received a combined kidney and bone marrow transplant. Some T cells may arise from the graft donor. CDR3s include the opening cysteine and the closing phenylalanine or tryptophan. The D gene is left open where the match is weak.

d_gene: TRBD1
j_gene: TRBJ2-7
v_gene: TRBV6-1
CDR3aa: CASSEFGQGYEQYF

d_gene: .
j_gene: TRBJ2-1
v_gene: TRBV27
CDR3aa: CASSLAGQAYNEQFF

d_gene: TRBD2
j_gene: TRBJ2-3
v_gene: TRBV5-1
CDR3aa: CASSLGLAISTDTQYF

d_gene: .
j_gene: TRBJ2-5
v_gene: TRBV7-9
CDR3aa: CASSLAGAGNRETQYF

d_gene: .
j_gene: TRBJ2-2
v_gene: TRBV6-5
CDR3aa: CASSYYRDTGELFF

d_gene: TRBD2
j_gene: TRBJ2-1
v_gene: TRBV7-3
CDR3aa: CASSPIAGSYNEQFF

d_gene: TRBD1
j_gene: TRBJ2-7
v_gene: TRBV18
CDR3aa: CASSPLRDRIYEQYF

d_gene: TRBD2
j_gene: TRBJ2-1
v_gene: TRBV29-1
CDR3aa: CSALSSGSSYNEQFF

d_gene: TRBD2
j_gene: TRBJ2-1
v_gene: TRBV9
CDR3aa: CASRGGSSANNEQFF

d_gene: TRBD1
j_gene: TRBJ1-4
v_gene: TRBV9
CDR3aa: CASSARTGLLEKLFF

d_gene: .
j_gene: TRBJ2-3
v_gene: TRBV4-2
CDR3aa: CASSQDPLSGAGTDTQYF

d_gene: .
j_gene: TRBJ2-1
v_gene: TRBV2
CDR3aa: CASSEAGYNEQFF

d_gene: .
j_gene: TRBJ2-2
v_gene: TRBV6-5
CDR3aa: CASSHRGSAGELFF

d_gene: .
j_gene: TRBJ2-3
v_gene: TRBV10-3
CDR3aa: CAISTAGRGDTQYF

d_gene: .
j_gene: TRBJ2-2
v_gene: TRBV27
CDR3aa: CASWSGDTGELFF

d_gene: TRBD1
j_gene: TRBJ1-5
v_gene: TRBV28
CDR3aa: CASSRSRNTGGSNQPQHF

d_gene: TRBD1
j_gene: TRBJ2-7
v_gene: TRBV7-2
CDR3aa: CASSRSGGQGTYEQYF

d_gene: TRBD2
j_gene: TRBJ2-3
v_gene: TRBV10-3
CDR3aa: CAIGRLAGSTDTQYF

d_gene: .
j_gene: TRBJ1-5
v_gene: TRBV10-3
CDR3aa: CAISEFGYGNQPQHF

d_gene: .
j_gene: TRBJ1-5
v_gene: TRBV21-1
CDR3aa: CASSILTGAGTGVFSSHDQPQHF

d_gene: TRBD2
j_gene: TRBJ2-1
v_gene: TRBV27
CDR3aa: CASRPWTSGIGEQFF

d_gene: TRBD1
j_gene: TRBJ1-2
v_gene: TRBV2
CDR3aa: CATTRRDSYGYTF

d_gene: .
j_gene: TRBJ1-4
v_gene: TRBV7-2
CDR3aa: CASSLAPNNEKLFF

d_gene: .
j_gene: TRBJ1-1
v_gene: TRBV19
CDR3aa: CASSQKNTEAFF

d_gene: .
j_gene: TRBJ2-7
v_gene: TRBV18
CDR3aa: CASSLYVPGVDEQYF

d_gene: TRBD1
j_gene: TRBJ1-1
v_gene: TRBV18
CDR3aa: CASSPRQGNTEAFF

d_gene: .
j_gene: TRBJ2-5
v_gene: TRBV5-4
CDR3aa: CASSLVGGETQYF

d_gene: .
j_gene: TRBJ2-3
v_gene: TRBV5-1
CDR3aa: CASHNTDTQYF

d_gene: .
j_gene: TRBJ1-1
v_gene: TRBV7-6
CDR3aa: CASSLVVNTEAFF

d_gene: TRBD1
j_gene: TRBJ2-1
v_gene: TRBV7-2
CDR3aa: CASSRIGTGGYNEQFF

d_gene: TRBD2
j_gene: TRBJ2-1
v_gene: TRBV29-1
CDR3aa: CSVVGGFGYNEQFF

d_gene: .
j_gene: TRBJ2-5
v_gene: TRBV7-7
CDR3aa: CASSKRQEQAQYF

d_gene: .
j_gene: TRBJ1-4
v_gene: TRBV5-1
CDR3aa: CASRATGRGIERVFF

d_gene: .
j_gene: TRBJ1-5
v_gene: TRBV6-6
CDR3aa: CASSVHRGNQPQHF